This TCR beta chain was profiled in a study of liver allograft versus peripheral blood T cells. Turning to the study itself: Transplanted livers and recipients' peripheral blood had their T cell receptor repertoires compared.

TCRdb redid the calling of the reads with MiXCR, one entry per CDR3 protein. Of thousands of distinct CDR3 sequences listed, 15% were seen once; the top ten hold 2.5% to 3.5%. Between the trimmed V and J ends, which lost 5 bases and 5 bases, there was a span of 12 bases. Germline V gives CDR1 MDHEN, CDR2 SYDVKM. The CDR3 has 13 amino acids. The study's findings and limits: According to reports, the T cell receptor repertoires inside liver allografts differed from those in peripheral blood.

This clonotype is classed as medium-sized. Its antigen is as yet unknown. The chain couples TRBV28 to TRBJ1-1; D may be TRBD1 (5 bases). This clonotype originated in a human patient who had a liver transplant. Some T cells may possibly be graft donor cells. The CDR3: CASSLQDWTEAFF. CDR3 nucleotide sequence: TGTGCCAGCAGTCTACAGGACTGGACTGAAGCTTTCTTT.